Listed below are T cell receptor beta chains from one sample, sequenced in a study of T cell responses to AZD1222 COVID-19 vaccine. Sequencing was performed with immunoSEQ multiplex PCR; in TCRdb, only in-frame clones are kept and a portion is missing. The sample includes some 110,000 clones, 80% to 85% seen only once; the top ten take around 9.9%. The specimen comprised peripheral blood, sampled on day 0 of AZD1222 vaccination. These receptor sequences come from an adult in good health. CDR3s include the opening cysteine and the closing phenylalanine or tryptophan. Fields, in order: CDR3 length, D gene, J gene, V gene, clone size, CDR3 protein, CDR3 DNA. D genes are given only for firm matches. Size tells how often a clone was seen (once, few, many) or the class of an expanded clone, and some rows leave it out.

>13|.|TRBJ1-2|TRBV4-2|few
CASSQGQGEGYTF
TGTGCCAGCAGCCAAGGGCAGGGAGAAGGCTACACCTTC
>15|.|TRBJ2-7|TRBV28|.
CATELAGQSSYEQYF
TGTGCCACCGAGCTTGCCGGGCAAAGCTCCTACGAGCAGTACTTC
>11|.|TRBJ2-7|TRBV6-1|.
CASSSRDEQYF
TGTGCCAGCAGTTCCCGTGACGAGCAGTACTTC
>14|.|TRBJ1-3|TRBV3-1/TRBV3-2|.
CASSPMLSGNTIYF
TGTGCCAGCAGCCCCATGCTCTCTGGAAACACCATATATTTT
>11|.|TRBJ1-3|TRBV30|.
CAWGPGNTIYF
TGTGCCTGGGGACCCGGAAACACCATATATTTT
>14|.|TRBJ1-2|TRBV4-1|.
CASSQQGLYYGYTF
TGCGCCAGCAGCCAACAGGGACTTTACTATGGCTACACCTTC
>11|.|TRBJ2-3|TRBV30|.
CAWRRGFTQYF
TGTGCCTGGCGGCGAGGGTTTACGCAGTATTTT
>13|TRBD1|TRBJ1-1|TRBV25-1|.
CASLRSGTDEAFF
TGTGCCAGTCTTCGTTCCGGGACAGATGAAGCTTTCTTT
>12|.|TRBJ1-6|TRBV11-2|.
CASSLGDSPLHF
TGTGCCAGCAGCTTGGGAGATTCACCCCTCCACTTT
>16|.|TRBJ1-5|TRBV7-8|.
CASSLGARGGNQPQHF
TGTGCCAGCAGCTTAGGGGCTAGGGGAGGCAATCAGCCCCAGCATTTT
>14|.|TRBJ2-7|TRBV11-2|.
CASRPRRESYEQYF
TGTGCCAGCAGACCTCGGCGGGAAAGCTACGAGCAGTACTTC
>15|.|TRBJ2-7|TRBV7-9|.
CASSSRGTGSYEQYF
TGTGCCAGCAGCTCCCGGGGAACTGGATCCTACGAGCAGTACTTC
>15|.|TRBJ2-7|TRBV27|.
CASNSAGPPSYEQYF
TGTGCCAGCAACTCAGCGGGCCCTCCCTCCTACGAGCAGTACTTC
>11|.|TRBJ2-7|TRBV6-6|.
CASSTSYEQYF
TGTGCCAGCAGTACTAGCTACGAGCAGTACTTC
>14|.|TRBJ1-2|TRBV7-2|.
CASSLADSSRGYTF
TGTGCCAGCAGCTTAGCGGACAGTTCTAGGGGCTACACCTTC
>13|TRBD2|TRBJ2-1|TRBV4-3|.
CASSQMDGGSQFF
TGCGCCAGCAGCCAGATGGACGGCGGGAGCCAGTTCTTC
>13|.|TRBJ1-5|TRBV19|.
CASSMGEMQPQHF
TGTGCCAGTAGTATGGGCGAAATGCAGCCCCAGCATTTT
>13|.|TRBJ2-2|TRBV24-1|.
CATSAGGTGELFF
TGTGCCACCAGTGCCGGGGGCACCGGGGAGCTGTTTTTT
>15|.|TRBJ1-6|TRBV6-5|.
CASSYQGGQHSPLHF
TGTGCCAGCAGTTACCAGGGCGGACAACATTCACCCCTCCACTTT
>14|TRBD2|TRBJ2-1|TRBV7-7|.
CASSPGGSNNEQFF
TGTGCTAGCAGCCCGGGGGGATCGAACAATGAGCAGTTCTTC
>13|.|TRBJ2-7|TRBV2|once
CASRGGASYEQYF
TGTGCCAGCAGGGGTGGGGCCTCCTACGAGCAGTACTTC
>14|.|TRBJ1-5|TRBV19|.
CASMGAGSGQPQHF
TGTGCCAGTATGGGGGCAGGGAGTGGTCAGCCCCAGCATTTT
>15|.|TRBJ1-5|TRBV5-8|.
CASSLEGAGNQPQHF
TGTGCCAGCAGCTTGGAAGGGGCAGGCAATCAGCCCCAGCATTTT
>17|.|TRBJ2-3|TRBV5-1|once
CASSLNPGTPSTDTQYF
TGCGCCAGCAGCTTAAACCCCGGGACCCCTAGCACAGATACGCAGTATTTT
>15|.|TRBJ1-4|TRBV6-5|.
CASSYSGAVNEKLFF
TGTGCCAGCAGTTACTCAGGGGCAGTTAATGAAAAACTGTTTTTT
>14|.|TRBJ2-3|TRBV6-5|.
CASSPGSGTDTQYF
TGTGCCAGCAGTCCAGGGTCCGGTACAGATACGCAGTATTTT
>16|.|TRBJ1-1|TRBV29-1|.
CSVPDHGPSRDTEAFF
TGCAGCGTTCCCGACCATGGACCTTCTAGGGACACTGAAGCTTTCTTT
>14|.|TRBJ1-5|TRBV24-1|.
CATSQGQFNQPQHF
TGTGCCACCAGCCAAGGACAATTCAATCAGCCCCAGCATTTT
>13|.|TRBJ1-5|TRBV11-2|.
CASSPQTGQPQHF
TGTGCCAGCAGCCCCCAAACCGGTCAGCCCCAGCATTTT
>11|.|TRBJ2-5|TRBV12-3/TRBV12-4|once
CASSLKAPADF
TGTGCCAGCAGTTTAAAGGCGCCCGCCGACTTC
>16|.|TRBJ1-5|TRBV24-1|.
CATSEGGHGLGEPQHF
TGTGCCACCAGTGAGGGGGGACACGGGCTAGGGGAGCCCCAGCATTTT
>15|TRBD2|TRBJ2-1|TRBV6-5|.
CASSLGLAGINEQFF
TGTGCCAGCAGTCTGGGACTAGCGGGGATTAATGAGCAGTTCTTC
>14|.|TRBJ1-2|TRBV18|.
CASSPESREDGYTF
TGTGCCAGCTCACCAGAGAGCAGGGAGGATGGCTACACCTTC
>14|.|TRBJ1-4|TRBV19|.
CASWRGSTNEKLFF
TGTGCCAGTTGGCGGGGTTCAACTAATGAAAAACTGTTTTTT
>13|.|TRBJ1-3|TRBV7-8|.
CASSPSSGNTIYF
TGTGCCAGCAGCCCCAGCTCTGGAAACACCATATATTTT
>13|TRBD1|TRBJ2-1|TRBV7-9|.
CADQGTAYNEQFF
TGTGCCGATCAGGGGACAGCCTACAATGAGCAGTTCTTC
>13|.|TRBJ1-2|TRBV12-3/TRBV12-4|.
CASSLGTDYGYTF
TGTGCCAGCAGTTTAGGTACAGACTATGGCTACACCTTC
>13|.|TRBJ1-2|TRBV14|.
CASSPRQAEGYTF
TGTGCCAGCAGCCCCCGACAGGCGGAGGGCTACACCTTC
>14|.|TRBJ1-6|TRBV23-1|.
CASSHSTSGWPLHF
TGCGCCAGCAGTCACAGCACATCGGGTTGGCCCCTCCACTTT
>13|.|TRBJ1-4|TRBV12-3/TRBV12-4|.
CASSFGGGGKLFF
TGTGCCAGCAGTTTCGGGGGCGGGGGAAAACTGTTTTTT
>13|.|TRBJ1-6|TRBV2|.
CASSESGNSPLHF
TGTGCCAGCAGTGAATCGGGGAATTCACCCCTCCACTTT
>13|.|TRBJ1-1|TRBV28|.
CASSFFPGSRAFF
TGTGCCAGCAGTTTCTTTCCTGGATCTAGAGCTTTCTTT
>15|.|TRBJ1-2|TRBV5-4|.
CASSLVPGEAYGYTF
TGTGCCAGCAGCTTGGTCCCAGGGGAAGCCTATGGCTACACCTTC
>12|.|TRBJ1-5|TRBV10-3|few
CANGAGQQPQHF
TGTGCCAACGGGGCAGGGCAACAGCCCCAGCATTTT
>17|.|TRBJ1-5|TRBV19|.
CASSRQGGYQGNQPQHF
TGTGCCAGTAGTAGGCAGGGCGGATATCAGGGCAATCAGCCCCAGCATTTT
>14|.|TRBJ2-1|TRBV6-6|.
CASSPDGQGRGQFF
TGTGCCAGCAGTCCCGACGGGCAGGGGCGCGGGCAGTTCTTC
>16|.|TRBJ1-1|TRBV18|.
CASSPAGPRGYTEAFF
TGTGCCAGCTCACCCGCGGGCCCCCGGGGGTACACTGAAGCTTTCTTT
>14|.|TRBJ2-7|TRBV9|.
CASSVRGFTYEQYF
TGTGCCAGCAGCGTCAGGGGCTTTACCTACGAGCAGTACTTC
>15|.|TRBJ2-2|TRBV7-9|few
CASSLTGEDTGELFF
TGTGCCAGCAGCTTAACCGGTGAGGACACCGGGGAGCTGTTTTTT
>16|TRBD2|TRBJ2-1|TRBV5-6|.
CASSLVVLAGYNEQFF
TGTGCCAGCAGCTTGGTTGTACTAGCGGGCTACAATGAGCAGTTCTTC
>14|.|TRBJ2-2|TRBV5-1|once
CASSLDGMFGELFF
TGCGCCAGCAGCTTGGACGGCATGTTCGGGGAGCTGTTTTTT
>14|.|TRBJ1-6|TRBV2|.
CASSTGPQYSPLHF
TGTGCCAGCTCGACAGGACCTCAGTATTCACCCCTCCACTTT
>14|.|TRBJ1-5|TRBV5-6|once
CASSLTATNQPQHF
TGTGCCAGCAGCTTGACGGCGACCAATCAGCCCCAGCATTTT
>11|.|TRBJ1-2|TRBV5-4|once
CASSFYGFYTF
TGTGCCAGCAGCTTTTACGGGTTCTACACCTTC